One and the same sample provided the 28 T cell receptor beta chains below, sequenced in a study of blood T cell repertoires in COVID-19 (dated by TCRdb to 2018 to 2020). Library preparation employed the immunoSEQ multiplex PCR assay. Imported from immuneACCESS, the table was reduced by TCRdb to in-frame sequences with V and J called. These copies leave out some clones; in studies compared against another copy, an unresolved V gene accounts for under half, and the cause of the remainder is not known. The sample table holds roughly 87,000 clones, of which around 83% were seen once. About 2.1% of the sample is taken by the ten largest. The specimen sequenced was peripheral blood. These receptors were taken from a woman in her sixties or seventies with acute or convalescent COVID-19.

The V gene is TRBV29-1, the J gene TRBJ1-4; D remains ambiguous. The CDR3 is made up of 14 amino acids. The V end was cut by 0 bases, the J end by 8 bases, with 13 bases between. The germline V gene has CDR1 SQVTM and CDR2 ANQGSEA. The chain's CDR3 is CSVEDGGGQEKLFF. CDR3 in DNA: TGCAGCGTTGAAGATGGAGGAGGTCAAGAAAAACTGTTTTTT.

The rearrangement uses TRBV20-1 and TRBJ2-2; D perhaps matches TRBD1 (5 bases). CDR3 length: 14 residues. The germline gives CDR1 DFQATT, CDR2 SNEGSKA (reference sequence). Trimming removed 3 bases from V and 5 bases from J, with 13 bases in between. CDR3 DNA sequence: TGCAGTGCTAGTCACGACAGAACTACCGGGGAGCTGTTTTTT. Its translation: CSASHDRTTGELFF.

This chain joins TRBV2 and TRBJ1-2, with TRBD1 matching 10 bases. This CDR3 has 15 residues. CDR1 SNHLY and CDR2 FYNNEI come from the germline V gene. Trimming took 6 bases from V and 2 from J; bases not matched to a gene: 6. The CDR3 loop reads CASSPRDRGNYGYTF. The CDR3 coding sequence is TGTGCCAGCAGCCCCCGGGACAGGGGCAACTATGGCTACACCTTC.

This chain links TRBV18 with TRBJ1-5; no reliable D call. V was pared by 2 bases and J by 0 bases, with 8 bases between. Germline V gene sequence: CDR1 KGHSH, CDR2 LQKENI. CDR3 length equals 15 residues. The CDR3 DNA follows: TGTGCCAGCTCACCAGTTGCAGGTAGCAATCAGCCCCAGCATTTT. Its protein is CASSPVAGSNQPQHF.

This chain connects TRBV19 to TRBJ1-2; D remains unclear. Germline values: CDR1 LNHDA, CDR2 SQIVND (reference sequence). CDR3 length: 13 amino acids. V lost 3 bases and J 6 bases, leaving 11 bases between the germline ends. The CDR3 here is CASSIPPENGYTF. CDR3 sequence (DNA): TGTGCCAGTAGTATTCCACCGGAGAATGGCTACACCTTC.

The chain carries TRBV5-1 and TRBJ2-6; 8 bases map to TRBD1. This CDR3 is built from 18 residues. Per the germline V gene, CDR1 is SGHRS and CDR2 is YFSETQ. The V gene end was trimmed by 1 base and the J gene end by 0 bases; junction bases not matched to a gene: 6. CDR3 sequence reads: CASSLRTGTSSGANVLTF. CDR3 DNA sequence: TGCGCCAGCAGCTTGAGGACAGGGACTTCCTCTGGGGCCAACGTCCTGACTTTC.

V usage is TRBV7-3 and J usage is TRBJ1-2; TRBD1 aligns across 10 bases. Per the germline V gene, CDR1 is SGHTA and CDR2 is FQGTGA. After removal of 4 bases from V and 5 bases from J, the junction contained 1 base not matched to a gene. This CDR3 is built from 13 residues. CDR3 residues: CASSSGQGYGYTF. The DNA for the CDR3 is TGTGCCAGCAGCTCGGGACAGGGGTATGGCTACACCTTC.

The chain links TRBV6-5 to TRBJ2-3; 8 bases match TRBD2. CDR1 is MNHEY and CDR2 is SVGAGI in the germline V gene. V shed 6 bases, J shed 6 bases, and the junction held 11 bases outside the gene matches. The CDR3 contains 15 residues. CDR3 sequence (DNA): TGTGCCAGCAGGCGGGGGGAGGGGCGTCCGGATACGCAGTATTTT. This encodes CASRRGEGRPDTQYF.

This chain connects TRBV5-1 to TRBJ2-5; D unresolved. The CDR3 covers 13 residues. Germline assignment: CDR1 SGHRS and CDR2 YFSETQ. With 6 bases removed from V and 4 bases from J, the gap between germline ends came to 13 bases. CDR3 DNA: TGCGCCAGCAACTATGTGACGGGAGAGACCCAGTACTTC. Amino acid sequence: CASNYVTGETQYF.

The rearrangement links TRBV10-3 to TRBJ1-2, with TRBD1 matching over 11 bases. Trimming at V came to 2 bases and at J to 8 bases, leaving 7 bases not matched to a gene. The CDR3 is 15 residues long. Germline values: CDR1 ENHRY, CDR2 SYGVKD. CDR3 DNA sequence: TGTGCCATCAGTGAGATGGACAGGGGGCATTGGGGCTACACCTTC. Translated, it gives CAISEMDRGHWGYTF.

The V gene is TRBV5-1, the J gene TRBJ1-4; TRBD1 agrees at 7 bases. The trim removed 1 base at V and 5 bases at J, leaving 5 bases unmatched. Per germline, CDR1 SGHRS and CDR2 YFSETQ. CDR3 size: 15 residues. The CDR3: CASSLYGTVNEKLFF. In DNA, the CDR3 is TGCGCCAGCAGCTTGTACGGGACAGTGAATGAAAAACTGTTTTTT.

The V and J genes are TRBV6-5 and TRBJ1-2; TRBD1 might be the D (5 bases). CDR3 length: 13 amino acids. Per germline, CDR1 MNHEY and CDR2 SVGAGI. The germline V and J ends were trimmed by 5 bases and 6 bases, with 13 bases remaining between them. The CDR3 DNA reads as TGTGCCAGCAGTCGCGACAGTGGCCATGGCTACACCTTC. Residues: CASSRDSGHGYTF.

The chain combines TRBV7-2 with TRBJ1-1; no clear D. Trimming removed 1 base from V and 0 bases from J, with 9 bases in between. The germline CDR1 and CDR2 sequences are SGHTA and FQGNSA. The CDR3 length is 15 residues. The CDR3 here is CASSLDLQLNTEAFF. DNA for the CDR3: TGTGCCAGCAGCTTAGATTTACAATTGAACACTGAAGCTTTCTTT.

CDR3 in DNA: TGCGCCAGCAGCGCCACCGGGACTACCTACGAGCAGTACTTC. Its translation: CASSATGTTYEQYF. This chain uses TRBV5-1 with TRBJ2-7; TRBD2 matches at 7 bases. This CDR3 region has 14 residues. From germline, CDR1 is SGHRS and CDR2 YFSETQ. After removal of 4 bases from V and 2 bases from J, the junction contained 6 bases not matched to a gene.

The genes are TRBV2 and TRBJ1-6; 7 bases agree with TRBD1. Per the germline V gene, CDR1 is SNHLY and CDR2 is FYNNEI. CDR3 length: 12 amino acids. Germline trimming cut 9 bases from V and 7 bases from J; bases unmatched to any gene: 3. For the CDR3, the DNA is TGTGCCAGGGTGGGACAGAATTCACCCCTCCACTTT. Protein product: CARVGQNSPLHF.

The chain couples TRBV2 to TRBJ1-5; 11 positions agree with TRBD1. The V segment lost 5 bases and the J segment 6 bases; nucleotides outside the gene matches: 9. This CDR3 is built from 16 residues. Germline V CDR1 and CDR2: SNHLY, FYNNEI. The CDR3 DNA reads TGTGCCAGCAGTAAAGACGGACAGGGGGCCAGTCAGCCCCAGCATTTT. Translating it yields CASSKDGQGASQPQHF.

V usage is TRBV11-3 and J usage is TRBJ2-2; D may be TRBD2 (5 bases). The CDR3 consists of 16 residues. Germline CDR1 is SGHNT and CDR2 is YENEEA. The V and J ends lost 2 bases and 0 bases respectively, with 10 bases between them. The CDR3 protein is CASSLRGSANTGELFF. The CDR3 bases are TGTGCCAGCAGCTTACGAGGTAGCGCGAACACCGGGGAGCTGTTTTTT.

This clone was found once. CDR3 sequence reads: CASSPPGGGYGYTF. Here the CDR3 DNA reads TGTGCCAGCAGCCCCCCCGGGGGAGGTTATGGCTACACCTTC. The J gene is TRBJ1-2, the V gene TRBV3-1 (or the pseudogene TRBV3-2); possibly TRBD1 for D (5 bases). The length of the CDR3 is 14 residues. Deletions cut 4 bases from V and 5 bases from J, with 14 bases between. Per germline, CDR1 LGHDT and CDR2 YNNKEL (reference sequence).

The V and J genes are TRBV2 and TRBJ2-5; D remains ambiguous. The CDR3 has 12 residues. The germline V gene encodes CDR1 SNHLY and CDR2 FYNNEI. Trimming cost V 7 bases and J 4 bases, with 10 bases left between them. The CDR3 protein is CASTGSSETQYF. The CDR3 DNA reads as TGTGCCAGCACCGGGTCATCAGAGACCCAGTACTTC.

This clone was detected only once. V gene TRBV10-3 combines with J gene TRBJ1-4, with D tentatively TRBD1 (5 bases). Germline CDR1 is ENHRY and CDR2 is SYGVKD. V was cut by 6 bases and J by 0 bases, with 14 bases left in between. The CDR3 is 16 residues long. CDR3 residues: CAISASTGATNEKLFF. In nucleotides, the CDR3 is TGTGCCATCAGCGCTAGTACAGGTGCAACTAATGAAAAACTGTTTTTT.

The chain joins TRBV18 to TRBJ1-5; 8 bases line up with TRBD1. The germline CDR1 and CDR2 sequences are KGHSH and LQKENI. This CDR3 region has 15 residues. V lost 3 bases and J lost 5; bases outside the gene matches: 6. The CDR3 loop reads CASSPLGTGDQPQHF. CDR3 DNA sequence: TGTGCCAGCTCACCTCTGGGGACAGGTGATCAGCCCCAGCATTTT.

This clone was counted between two and nine times. Here the CDR3 reads CAWSVALSNQPQHF. DNA of the CDR3: TGTGCCTGGAGTGTAGCACTAAGCAATCAGCCCCAGCATTTT. V and J are TRBV30 and TRBJ1-5; D not certain. The CDR3 is 14 residues long. V lost 0 bases and J 1 base, leaving 7 bases between the germline ends. Germline values: CDR1 GTSNPN, CDR2 SVGIG (reference sequence).

The CDR3 coding sequence is TGTGCCAGCAGCGGATTGAAGTCGAGCGCTGAAGCTTTCTTT. Protein product: CASSGLKSSAEAFF. The V gene is TRBV13, the J gene TRBJ1-1, with D unresolved. There are 14 residues in the CDR3. CDR1 and CDR2 (germline): PRHDT, FYEKMQ (reference sequence). Trimming left V 5 bases short and J 6 bases short, with 16 bases between.

This clone was seen a few times. The J gene is TRBJ1-2, the V gene TRBV2; no clear D gene. Trimming took 6 bases from V and 5 from J, leaving 16 bases between them. Germline-derived CDR1 and CDR2 are SNHLY and FYNNEI. The length of the CDR3 is 14 residues. CDR3 residues: CASRVAASVYGYTF. The CDR3, as DNA: TGTGCCAGCAGGGTCGCGGCGAGTGTGTATGGCTACACCTTC.

This chain links TRBV27 with TRBJ2-2, with a weak D call TRBD2 (7 bases). Trimming removed 7 bases from V and 4 bases from J, with 16 bases in between. Germline values: CDR1 MNHEY, CDR2 SMNVEV (reference sequence). The CDR3 spans 15 residues. The CDR3 nucleotides are TGTGCCAGCATGGGAGGGACACGTGCCACCGGGGAGCTGTTTTTT. It is translated as CASMGGTRATGELFF.

The chain has TRBV3-1 (or the pseudogene TRBV3-2) and TRBJ2-3, with a weak D call TRBD1 (5 bases). Germline CDR1 LGHDT, CDR2 YNNKEL (reference sequence). There are 13 residues in the CDR3. V lost 4 bases to trimming and J lost 4 bases, with 9 bases between them. The CDR3 bases are TGTGCCAGCAGCCTTGACAGACCAGATACGCAGTATTTT. Protein: CASSLDRPDTQYF.

V and J are TRBV7-9 and TRBJ1-5, with 7 bases lining up with TRBD1. CDR1 and CDR2 (germline): SEHNR, FQNEAQ (reference sequence). The J segment lost 2 bases and the V segment lost 5 bases, leaving 3 bases of the junction unmatched. This CDR3 has 14 amino acids. CDR3 residues: CASSPGTGNQPQHF. CDR3 in DNA: TGTGCCAGCAGCCCCGGGACAGGCAATCAGCCCCAGCATTTT.

In its sample, this clone was seen a few times. The chain links TRBV9 to TRBJ1-2; 8 bases are a match to TRBD1. The V and J ends lost 0 bases and 8 bases, in that order; junction bases with no gene match: 6. The CDR3 is 14 amino acids. The V gene's germline CDR1 is SGDLS and CDR2 YYNGEE. CDR3 region: CASSVGDRGVGYTF. In nucleotides, the CDR3 is TGTGCCAGCAGCGTAGGAGACAGGGGAGTCGGCTACACCTTC.